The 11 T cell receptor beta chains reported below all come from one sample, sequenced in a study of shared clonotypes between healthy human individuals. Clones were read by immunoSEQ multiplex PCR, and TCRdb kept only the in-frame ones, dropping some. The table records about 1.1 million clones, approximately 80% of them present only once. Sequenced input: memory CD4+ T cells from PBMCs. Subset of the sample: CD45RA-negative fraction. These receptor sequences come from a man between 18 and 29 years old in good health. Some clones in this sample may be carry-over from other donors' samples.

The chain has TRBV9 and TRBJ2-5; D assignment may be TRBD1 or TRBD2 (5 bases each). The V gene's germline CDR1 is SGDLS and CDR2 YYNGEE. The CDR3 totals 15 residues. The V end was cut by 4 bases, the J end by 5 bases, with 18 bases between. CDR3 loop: CASSPQVGVGETQYF. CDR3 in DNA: TGTGCCAGCAGCCCCCAGGTGGGGGTGGGGGAGACCCAGTACTTC.

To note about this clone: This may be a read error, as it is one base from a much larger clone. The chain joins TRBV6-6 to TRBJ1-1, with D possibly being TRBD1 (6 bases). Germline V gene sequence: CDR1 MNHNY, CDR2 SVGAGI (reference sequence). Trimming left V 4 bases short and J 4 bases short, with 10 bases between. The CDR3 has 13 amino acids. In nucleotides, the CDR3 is TGTGCCAGCAGTTTACAGGGAGCCACTGAAGCTTTCTTT. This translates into CASSLQGATEAFF.

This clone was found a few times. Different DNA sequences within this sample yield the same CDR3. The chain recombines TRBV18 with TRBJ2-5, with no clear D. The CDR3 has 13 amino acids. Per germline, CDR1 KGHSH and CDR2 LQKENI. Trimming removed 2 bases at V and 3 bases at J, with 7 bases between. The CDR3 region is CASSPGGEETQYF. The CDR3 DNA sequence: TGTGCCAGCTCACCAGGTGGAGAAGAGACCCAGTACTTC.

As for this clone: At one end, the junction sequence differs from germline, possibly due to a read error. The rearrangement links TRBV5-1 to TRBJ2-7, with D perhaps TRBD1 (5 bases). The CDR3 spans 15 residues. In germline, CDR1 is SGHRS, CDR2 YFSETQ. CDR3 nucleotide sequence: TGCGCCAGCAGATTGGCCGGTCACAGGACCTACGAGCAGTACTTC. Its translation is CASRLAGHRTYEQYF.

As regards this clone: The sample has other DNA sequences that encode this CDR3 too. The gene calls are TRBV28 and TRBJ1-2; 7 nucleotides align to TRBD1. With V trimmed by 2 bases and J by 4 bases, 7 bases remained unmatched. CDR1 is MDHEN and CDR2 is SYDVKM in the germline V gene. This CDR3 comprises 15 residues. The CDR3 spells CASSLTGAGGYGYTF. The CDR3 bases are TGTGCCAGCAGTTTAACAGGGGCCGGGGGCTATGGCTACACCTTC.

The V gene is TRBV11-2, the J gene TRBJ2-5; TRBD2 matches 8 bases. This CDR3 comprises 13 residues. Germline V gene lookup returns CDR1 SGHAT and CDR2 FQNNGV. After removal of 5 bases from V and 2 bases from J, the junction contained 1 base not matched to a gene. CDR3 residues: CASSRGGQETQYF. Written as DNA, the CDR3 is TGTGCCAGCAGCCGCGGGGGGCAAGAGACCCAGTACTTC.

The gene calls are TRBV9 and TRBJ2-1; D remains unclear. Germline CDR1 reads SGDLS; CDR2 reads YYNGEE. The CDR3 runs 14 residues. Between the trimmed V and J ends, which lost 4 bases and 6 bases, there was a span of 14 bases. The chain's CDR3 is CASSQTPGSNEQFF. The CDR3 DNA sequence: TGTGCCAGCAGCCAGACTCCTGGATCCAATGAGCAGTTCTTC.

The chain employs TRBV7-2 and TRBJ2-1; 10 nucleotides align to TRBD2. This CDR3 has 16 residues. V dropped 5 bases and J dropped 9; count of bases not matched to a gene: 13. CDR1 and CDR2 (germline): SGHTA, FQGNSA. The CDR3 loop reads CASSITRTSGRGEQFF. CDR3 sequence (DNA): TGTGCCAGCAGCATTACGAGGACTAGCGGTAGGGGTGAGCAGTTCTTC.

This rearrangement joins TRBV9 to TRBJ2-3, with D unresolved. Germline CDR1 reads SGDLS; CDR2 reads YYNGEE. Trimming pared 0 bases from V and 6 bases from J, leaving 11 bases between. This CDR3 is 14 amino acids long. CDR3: CASSVASNRDTQYF. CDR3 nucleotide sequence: TGTGCCAGCAGCGTAGCCTCCAATCGGGATACGCAGTATTTT.

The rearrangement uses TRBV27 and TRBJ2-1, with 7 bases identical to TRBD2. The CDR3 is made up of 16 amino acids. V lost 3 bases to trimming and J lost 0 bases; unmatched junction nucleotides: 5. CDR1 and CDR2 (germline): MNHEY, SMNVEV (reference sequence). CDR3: CASSFRTRSSYNEQFF. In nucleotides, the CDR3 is TGTGCCAGCAGTTTTCGGACTAGGAGCTCCTACAATGAGCAGTTCTTC.

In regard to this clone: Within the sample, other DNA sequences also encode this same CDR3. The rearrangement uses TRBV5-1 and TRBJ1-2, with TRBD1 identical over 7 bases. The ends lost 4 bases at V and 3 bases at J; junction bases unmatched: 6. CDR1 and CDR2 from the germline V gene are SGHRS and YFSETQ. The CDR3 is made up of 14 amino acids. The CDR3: CASSPGGGDYGYTF. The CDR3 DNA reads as TGCGCCAGCAGCCCGGGAGGGGGCGACTATGGCTACACCTTC.